One sample yielded the 21 T cell receptor beta chains listed below, sequenced in a study of CD8+ T cells in alopecia areata. Documented treatment: oral pan-JAK inhibitor, 5-10 mg twice daily. Once RNA had been extracted, it was reverse transcribed into cDNA to act as the sequencing template. Using immunoSEQ multiplex PCR, the repertoire was profiled, and TCRdb retains in-frame clones only, with some absent. Counted here are approximately 200,000 clones, 50% to 60% occurring once; the ten biggest clones make up less than 3.5%. The source was CD4+ T cells sorted from blood, collected at week 4, from a patient treated with tofacitinib. The receptors shown here come from a human donor with alopecia areata.

V usage is TRBV4-1 and J usage is TRBJ1-2; D unresolved. Germline V gene lookup returns CDR1 MGHRA and CDR2 YSYEKL. The CDR3 is 15 residues long. V was pared by 2 bases and J by 7 bases, with 17 bases between. The CDR3 coding sequence is TGCGCCAGCAGCCAAATTGGATCCCCAGGTCGTGGCTACACCTTC. Protein sequence: CASSQIGSPGRGYTF.

The V and J genes are TRBV9 and TRBJ1-6; D gene uncertain. CDR1 and CDR2 from the germline V gene are SGDLS and YYNGEE. The CDR3 extends over 13 amino acids. Trimming removed 4 bases at V and 8 bases at J, with 10 bases between. The CDR3 DNA reads as TGTGCCAGCAGCTTCTCCGGGGATTCACCCCTCCACTTT. Protein: CASSFSGDSPLHF. Complete variable domain (other parts from reference TRBV9 and TRBJ1-6): DSGVTQTPKHLITATGQRVTLRCSPRSGDLSVYWYQQSLDQGLQFLIQYYNGEERAKGNILERFSAQQFPDLHSELNLSSLELGDSALYFCASSFSGDSPLHFGNGTRLTVT.

J is TRBJ2-5 and V is TRBV25-1; D possibly matches TRBD1 or TRBD2 (5 bases each). The germline V and J ends were trimmed by 2 bases and 5 bases, with 18 bases remaining between them. Germline lookup yields CDR1 MGHDK and CDR2 SYGVNS. The CDR3 runs 16 residues. Here the CDR3 DNA reads TGTGCCAGCAGTGAAACCTCCGGGACCCACGATGAGACCCAGTACTTC. It specifies CASSETSGTHDETQYF.

The rearrangement uses TRBV7-2 and TRBJ1-1; no reliable D call. Looked up from germline, CDR1 is SGHTA and CDR2 is FQGNSA. V dropped 2 bases and J dropped 0 bases, with 13 bases sitting between them. The CDR3 is made up of 16 amino acids. CDR3 residues: CASSLPRVSMNTEAFF. The CDR3 region has the DNA TGTGCCAGCAGCTTACCGCGGGTCAGCATGAACACTGAAGCTTTCTTT.

The chain carries TRBV29-1 and TRBJ1-2; D gene uncertain. The CDR3 runs to 14 residues. Trimming pared 3 bases from V and 8 bases from J, leaving 19 bases between. Germline CDR1 is SQVTM and CDR2 is ANQGSEA. The CDR3: CSVDANKVELGYTF. CDR3 coding DNA: TGCAGCGTTGACGCGAATAAAGTGGAGTTAGGCTACACCTTC. The full variable domain, completed using reference TRBV29-1 and TRBJ1-2, is SAVISQKPSRDICQRGTSLTIQCQVDSQVTMMFWYRQQPGQSLTLIATANQGSEATYESGFVIDKFPISRPNLTFSTLTVSNMSPEDSSIYLCSVDANKVELGYTFGSGTRLTVV.

This clone turned up a few times. The V gene is TRBV7-9, the J gene TRBJ1-1; D is uncertain. Germline values: CDR1 SEHNR, CDR2 FQNEAQ (reference sequence). This CDR3 region has 14 residues. With 0 bases removed from V and 5 bases from J, the gap between germline ends came to 10 bases. CDR3 in amino acids: CASSLASRETEAFF. In nucleotides, the CDR3 is TGTGCCAGCAGCTTAGCCAGCCGTGAAACTGAAGCTTTCTTT.

CDR3 sequence (DNA): TGTGCCAGCAGCGTAGGGCAGGGCGGCTATGGCTACACCTTC. Residues: CASSVGQGGYGYTF. The genes are TRBV9 and TRBJ1-2; D perhaps matches TRBD1 (5 bases). This CDR3 has 14 amino acids. Germline V gene lookup returns CDR1 SGDLS and CDR2 YYNGEE. V lost 0 bases and J 4 bases, leaving 10 bases between the germline ends.

CDR3 region: CASSLGQTGSSYNEQFF. In DNA form, the CDR3 reads TGTGCCAGCAGCTTGGGGCAGACAGGAAGCTCCTACAATGAGCAGTTCTTC. The chain recombines TRBV7-9 with TRBJ2-1, with D possibly being TRBD1 (6 bases). V was shortened by 3 bases and J by 0 bases, with 15 bases between the two germline ends. The V gene's germline CDR1 is SEHNR and CDR2 FQNEAQ (reference sequence). The CDR3 loop spans 17 amino acids.

The CDR3 DNA reads TGCAGCGTTGAAGGGACTAGCGGGGGGACGAGGTCCTACGAGCAGTACTTC. Its translation is CSVEGTSGGTRSYEQYF. V and J are TRBV29-1 and TRBJ2-7; 14 positions match TRBD2. There are 17 residues in the CDR3. CDR1 is SQVTM and CDR2 is ANQGSEA in the germline V gene. The J segment lost 1 base and the V segment lost 1 base, leaving 6 bases of the junction unmatched.

This clone was seen repeatedly, ten times or more. The chain uses TRBV19 and TRBJ2-1; 10 bases match TRBD1. This CDR3 is built from 13 residues. V dropped 9 bases and J dropped 7; count of bases not matched to a gene: 6. CDR1 is LNHDA, CDR2 SQIVND, per germline (reference sequence). The CDR3 nucleotides are TGTGCCAGCCGACAGGGGGCTACAAATGAGCAGTTCTTC. Amino acid sequence: CASRQGATNEQFF.

The chain recombines TRBV29-1 with TRBJ2-3; no reliable D call. V lost 4 bases and J 7 bases, leaving 15 bases between the germline ends. Germline CDR1 and CDR2: SQVTM and ANQGSEA. This CDR3 has 13 amino acids. CDR3: CSVGLRFMHTQYF. The CDR3 DNA sequence: TGCAGCGTTGGATTGCGGTTCATGCATACGCAGTATTTT.

The rearrangement uses TRBV7-8 and TRBJ2-6; D is undetermined. CDR1 and CDR2 from the germline V gene are SGHVS and FQNEAQ. This CDR3 is built from 17 residues. The germline V and J ends were trimmed by 2 bases and 0 bases, with 11 bases remaining between them. CDR3 DNA: TGTGCCAGCAGCTTACTGATCGCTTACTCTGGGGCCAACGTCCTGACTTTC. Translation gives CASSLLIAYSGANVLTF.

The chain has TRBV4-1 and TRBJ2-5; D is ambiguous. This CDR3 region has 13 residues. V was shortened by 1 base and J by 7 bases, with 10 bases between the two germline ends. CDR1 is MGHRA and CDR2 is YSYEKL in the germline V gene. CDR3 sequence reads: CASSQASWGTQYF. The CDR3 coding sequence is TGCGCCAGCAGCCAAGCCAGTTGGGGGACCCAGTACTTC.

The chain links TRBV7-9 to TRBJ1-2; weak D call: TRBD1 (5 bases). Germline V lookup: CDR1 SEHNR, CDR2 FQNEAQ (reference sequence). The CDR3 is made up of 14 amino acids. Between the trimmed V and J ends, which lost 1 base and 5 bases, there was a span of 11 bases. CDR3 in amino acids: CASSLGRDWYGYTF. The DNA for the CDR3 is TGTGCCAGCAGCTTAGGCCGGGACTGGTATGGCTACACCTTC.

V is TRBV29-1 and J is TRBJ2-7; TRBD1 matches at 10 bases. This CDR3 contains 15 residues. V lost 3 bases and J lost 1; bases outside the gene matches: 6. Germline values: CDR1 SQVTM, CDR2 ANQGSEA. The CDR3 reads CSVESGTGVSYEQYF. CDR3 coding DNA: TGCAGCGTTGAGTCGGGGACAGGGGTTTCCTACGAGCAGTACTTC.

The rearrangement uses TRBV5-1 and TRBJ2-2; D uncertain. The CDR3 consists of 9 residues. The ends were cut back, 6 bases at V and 13 bases at J, with 7 bases in the middle. CDR1 is SGHRS, CDR2 YFSETQ, per germline. Here the CDR3 DNA reads TGCGCCAGCAAAGAGCGGCTGTTTTTT. As protein: CASKERLFF.

This clone was recorded once. This rearrangement joins TRBV7-3 to TRBJ1-6; 10 bases agree with TRBD1. V lost 5 bases, J lost 7 bases, and 5 bases stayed unmatched. Germline V gives CDR1 SGHTA, CDR2 FQGTGA. CDR3 length equals 15 residues. CDR3 in DNA: TGTGCCAGCAGCCCCCGGGACAGGGGAAATTCACCCCTCCACTTT. Encoded protein: CASSPRDRGNSPLHF.

This chain links TRBV29-1 with TRBJ1-2, with 8 bases identical to TRBD1. The CDR3 runs 14 residues. V lost 1 base to trimming and J lost 4 bases; unmatched junction nucleotides: 5. Germline CDR1 and CDR2: SQVTM and ANQGSEA. The CDR3 protein is CSVEGTGRVYGYTF. The CDR3 nucleotides read TGCAGCGTTGAAGGGACAGGGCGAGTCTATGGCTACACCTTC.

The V gene is TRBV4-1, the J gene TRBJ1-1; D may be TRBD1 (6 bases). Germline V CDR1 and CDR2: MGHRA, YSYEKL. The V end was cut by 4 bases, the J end by 4 bases, with 10 bases between. CDR3 length: 13 residues. The CDR3 protein is CASSLTGFTEAFF. In nucleotides, the CDR3 is TGCGCCAGCAGCCTTACAGGGTTCACTGAAGCTTTCTTT.

The chain joins TRBV29-1 to TRBJ1-2, with D hard to call. V was shortened by 1 base and J by 4 bases, with 13 bases between the two germline ends. The CDR3 is 14 residues long. Germline values: CDR1 SQVTM, CDR2 ANQGSEA. CDR3 in amino acids: CSVEVALLGYGYTF. CDR3 nucleotide sequence: TGCAGCGTTGAAGTGGCACTGTTGGGCTATGGCTACACCTTC.

In its sample, this clone was seen a few times. The genes are TRBV7-8 and TRBJ2-5; D gene uncertain. Germline V gives CDR1 SGHVS, CDR2 FQNEAQ. Trimming shortened V by 5 bases and J by 4 bases, and 11 bases separated the two germline ends. The CDR3 is made up of 13 amino acids. CDR3 DNA sequence: TGTGCCAGCAGCCCGCGCGGCATAGAGACCCAGTACTTC. Its translation: CASSPRGIETQYF.